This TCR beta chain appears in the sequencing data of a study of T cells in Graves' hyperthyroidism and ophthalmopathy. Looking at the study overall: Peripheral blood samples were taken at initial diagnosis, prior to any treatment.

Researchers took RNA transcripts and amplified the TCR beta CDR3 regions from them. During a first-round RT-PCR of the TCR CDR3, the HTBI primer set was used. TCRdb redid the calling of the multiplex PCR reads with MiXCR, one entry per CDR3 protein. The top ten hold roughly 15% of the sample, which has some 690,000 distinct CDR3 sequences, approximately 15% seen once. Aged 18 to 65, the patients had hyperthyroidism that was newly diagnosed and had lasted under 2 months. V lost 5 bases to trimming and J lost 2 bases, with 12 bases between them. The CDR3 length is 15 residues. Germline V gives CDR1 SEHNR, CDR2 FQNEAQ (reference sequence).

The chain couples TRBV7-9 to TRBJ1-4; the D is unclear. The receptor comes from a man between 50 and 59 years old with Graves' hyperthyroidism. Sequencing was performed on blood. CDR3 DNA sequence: TGTGCCAGCAGCGAATACGGTGGGACTAATGAAAAACTGTTTTTT. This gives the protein CASSEYGGTNEKLFF.